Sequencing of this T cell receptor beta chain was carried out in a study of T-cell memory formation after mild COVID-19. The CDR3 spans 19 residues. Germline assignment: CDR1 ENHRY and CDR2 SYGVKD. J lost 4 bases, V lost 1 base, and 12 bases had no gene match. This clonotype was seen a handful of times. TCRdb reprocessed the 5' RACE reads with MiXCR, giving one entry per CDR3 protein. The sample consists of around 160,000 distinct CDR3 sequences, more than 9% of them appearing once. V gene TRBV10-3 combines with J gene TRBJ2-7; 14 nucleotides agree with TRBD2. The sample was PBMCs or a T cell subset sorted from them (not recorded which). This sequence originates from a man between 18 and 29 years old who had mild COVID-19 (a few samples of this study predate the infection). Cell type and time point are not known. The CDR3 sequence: CAISEWFRLAGGPGYEQYF. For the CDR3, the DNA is TGTGCCATCAGTGAGTGGTTTAGACTAGCGGGGGGGCCCGGGTACGAGCAGTACTTC.